Sequencing of this T cell receptor beta chain was carried out in a study of shared clonotypes between healthy human individuals. For the study at large: For every donor, three CD4 naive, three CD4 memory, two CD8 naive and one CD8 memory plates were used.

Trimming took 5 bases from V and 7 from J; bases not matched to a gene: 14. The V gene's germline CDR1 is SEHNR and CDR2 FQNEAQ (reference sequence). CDR3 length: 16 amino acids. Details on this clone: No antigen is known for it.

Study-wide findings and caveats: A small donor pool kept down the genetic and exposure-history diversity that was represented. The naive CD4 repertoires of several donors were compared, and approximately 5.3% of clonotypes were shared.

Deep-level settings were used for running the assay. The assay was immunoSEQ multiplex PCR, and TCRdb's table has in-frame clones only and misses some. The table has some 690,000 clones, 80% to 95% seen once. Material for sequencing was memory CD8+ T cells from PBMCs. Subset of the sample: CD45RO+ cells pooled with CCR7-negative TemRA cells. The sequence derives from a man younger than 35 in good health. Some clones in this sample may be carry-over from other donors' samples. The chain links TRBV7-9 to TRBJ2-7; 10 bases fit TRBD1. The DNA for the CDR3 is TGTGCCAGCAGCCGAACAGGGTGGGACAGGGGTGGGGAGCAGTACTTC. It encodes CASSRTGWDRGGEQYF.